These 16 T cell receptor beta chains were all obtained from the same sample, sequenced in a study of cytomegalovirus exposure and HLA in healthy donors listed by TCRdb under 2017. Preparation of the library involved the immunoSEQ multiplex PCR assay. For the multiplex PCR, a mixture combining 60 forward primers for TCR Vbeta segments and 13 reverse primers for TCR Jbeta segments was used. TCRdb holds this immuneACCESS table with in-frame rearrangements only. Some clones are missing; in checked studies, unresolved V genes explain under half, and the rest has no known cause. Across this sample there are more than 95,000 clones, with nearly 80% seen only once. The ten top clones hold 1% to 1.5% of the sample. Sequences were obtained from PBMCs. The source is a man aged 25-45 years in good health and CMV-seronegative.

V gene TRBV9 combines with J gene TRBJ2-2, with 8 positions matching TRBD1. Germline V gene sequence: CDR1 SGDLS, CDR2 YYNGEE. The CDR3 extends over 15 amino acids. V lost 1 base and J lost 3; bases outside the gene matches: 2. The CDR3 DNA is TGTGCCAGCAGCGTATCAGGGGGCCACACCGGGGAGCTGTTTTTT. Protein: CASSVSGGHTGELFF.

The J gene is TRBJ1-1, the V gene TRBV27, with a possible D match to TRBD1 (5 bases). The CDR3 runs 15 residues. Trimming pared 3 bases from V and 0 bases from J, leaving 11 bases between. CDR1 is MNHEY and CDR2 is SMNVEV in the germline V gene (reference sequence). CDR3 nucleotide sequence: TGTGCCAGCAGTTTGGTTGACAGCCTGAACACTGAAGCTTTCTTT. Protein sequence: CASSLVDSLNTEAFF.

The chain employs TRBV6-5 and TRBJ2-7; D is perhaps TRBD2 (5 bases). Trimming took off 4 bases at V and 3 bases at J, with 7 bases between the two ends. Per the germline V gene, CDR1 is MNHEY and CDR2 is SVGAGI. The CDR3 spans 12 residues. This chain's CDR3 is CASSSGIYEQYF. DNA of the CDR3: TGTGCCAGCAGTTCCGGGATCTACGAGCAGTACTTC.

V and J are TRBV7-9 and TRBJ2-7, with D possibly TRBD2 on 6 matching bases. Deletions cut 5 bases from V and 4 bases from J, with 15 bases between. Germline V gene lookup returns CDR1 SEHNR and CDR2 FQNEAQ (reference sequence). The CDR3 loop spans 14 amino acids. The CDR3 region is CASSSRDFPYEQYF. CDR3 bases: TGTGCCAGCAGCAGCCGGGACTTTCCTTACGAGCAGTACTTC.

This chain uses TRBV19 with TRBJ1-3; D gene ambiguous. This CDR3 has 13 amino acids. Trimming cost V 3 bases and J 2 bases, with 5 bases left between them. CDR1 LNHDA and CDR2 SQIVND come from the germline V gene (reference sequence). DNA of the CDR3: TGTGCCAGTAGTATCGACACTGGAAACACCATATATTTT. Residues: CASSIDTGNTIYF.

CDR3 nucleotide sequence: TGTGCCAGCAGTTTCCCTTCGGGCAGGGGAACGGTGGGCTCCTACGAGCAGTACTTC. Amino acids: CASSFPSGRGTVGSYEQYF. V gene TRBV28 combines with J gene TRBJ2-7; D is perhaps TRBD1 (6 bases). V shed 3 bases and J shed 0 bases, with 24 bases lying between them. Germline CDR1 MDHEN, CDR2 SYDVKM. CDR3 length equals 19 residues.

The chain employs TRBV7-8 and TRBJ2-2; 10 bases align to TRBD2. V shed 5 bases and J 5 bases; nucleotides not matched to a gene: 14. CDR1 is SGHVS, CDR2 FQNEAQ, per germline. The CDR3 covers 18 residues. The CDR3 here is CASSPTGLAGVRTGELFF. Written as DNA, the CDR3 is TGTGCCAGCAGCCCCACGGGGCTAGCGGGAGTACGAACCGGGGAGCTGTTTTTT.

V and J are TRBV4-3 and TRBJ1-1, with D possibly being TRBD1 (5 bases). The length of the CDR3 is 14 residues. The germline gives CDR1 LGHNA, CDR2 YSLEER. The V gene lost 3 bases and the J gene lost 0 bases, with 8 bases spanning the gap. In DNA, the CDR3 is TGCGCCAGCAGCCAGTGGGGCGTGAACACTGAAGCTTTCTTT. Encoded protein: CASSQWGVNTEAFF.

The CDR3 bases are TGTGCCAGCAGTGAGCAGGGGGTTGGTGGAGATACGCAGTATTTT. This encodes CASSEQGVGGDTQYF. The chain recombines TRBV2 with TRBJ2-3, with TRBD1 identical over 7 bases. The junction had 8 bases not matched to a gene; V was cut back by 3 bases and J by 5 bases. Germline loops: CDR1 SNHLY, CDR2 FYNNEI. There are 15 residues in the CDR3.

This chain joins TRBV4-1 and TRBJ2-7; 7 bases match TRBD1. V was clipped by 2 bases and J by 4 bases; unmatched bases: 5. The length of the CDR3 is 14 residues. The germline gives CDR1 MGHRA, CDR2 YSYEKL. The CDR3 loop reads CASSQIGQAYEQYF. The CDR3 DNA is TGCGCCAGCAGCCAAATAGGACAGGCTTACGAGCAGTACTTC.

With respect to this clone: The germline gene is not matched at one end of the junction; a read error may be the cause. The CDR3 DNA follows: TGTGCCAGCAGCGTAGAAACTAGTTCCTCCGAGCAGTACTTC. It specifies CASSVETSSSEQYF. This chain joins TRBV9 and TRBJ2-7; D is perhaps TRBD2 (5 bases). CDR1 is SGDLS, CDR2 YYNGEE, per germline. The CDR3 length is 14 residues.

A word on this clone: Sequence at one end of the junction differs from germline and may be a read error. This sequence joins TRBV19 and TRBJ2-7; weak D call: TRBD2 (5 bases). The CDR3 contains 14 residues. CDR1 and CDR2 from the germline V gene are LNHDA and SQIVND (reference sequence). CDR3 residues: CASSIGASSNEQYF. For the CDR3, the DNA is TGTGCCAGTAGTATAGGGGCTAGCTCCAACGAGCAGTACTTC.

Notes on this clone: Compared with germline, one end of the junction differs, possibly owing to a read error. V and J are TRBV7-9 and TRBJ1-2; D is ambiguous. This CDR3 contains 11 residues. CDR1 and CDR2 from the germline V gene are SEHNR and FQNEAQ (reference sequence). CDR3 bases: TGTGCCAGCAGCTCAGACTACGGCTACACCTTC. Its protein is CASSSDYGYTF.

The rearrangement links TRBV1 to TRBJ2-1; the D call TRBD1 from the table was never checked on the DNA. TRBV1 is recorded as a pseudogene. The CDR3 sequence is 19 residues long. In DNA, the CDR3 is TGCACCAGCAGCTTATTACAGCCCGGACAGGCGAGCTCCTACAATGAGCAGTTCTTC. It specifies CTSSLLQPGQASSYNEQFF.

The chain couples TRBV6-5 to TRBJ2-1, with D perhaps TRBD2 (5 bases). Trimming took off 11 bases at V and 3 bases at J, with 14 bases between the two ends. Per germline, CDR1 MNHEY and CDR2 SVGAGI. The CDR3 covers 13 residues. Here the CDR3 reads CAASRGNYNEQFF. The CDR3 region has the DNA TGTGCCGCAAGCCGGGGAAACTACAATGAGCAGTTCTTC.

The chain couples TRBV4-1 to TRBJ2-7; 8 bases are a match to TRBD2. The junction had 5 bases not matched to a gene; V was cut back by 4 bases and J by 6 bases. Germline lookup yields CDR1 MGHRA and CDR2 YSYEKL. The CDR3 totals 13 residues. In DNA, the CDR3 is TGCGCCAGCAGCCTAGTGCGGGGGGTCGAGCAGTACTTC. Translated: CASSLVRGVEQYF.